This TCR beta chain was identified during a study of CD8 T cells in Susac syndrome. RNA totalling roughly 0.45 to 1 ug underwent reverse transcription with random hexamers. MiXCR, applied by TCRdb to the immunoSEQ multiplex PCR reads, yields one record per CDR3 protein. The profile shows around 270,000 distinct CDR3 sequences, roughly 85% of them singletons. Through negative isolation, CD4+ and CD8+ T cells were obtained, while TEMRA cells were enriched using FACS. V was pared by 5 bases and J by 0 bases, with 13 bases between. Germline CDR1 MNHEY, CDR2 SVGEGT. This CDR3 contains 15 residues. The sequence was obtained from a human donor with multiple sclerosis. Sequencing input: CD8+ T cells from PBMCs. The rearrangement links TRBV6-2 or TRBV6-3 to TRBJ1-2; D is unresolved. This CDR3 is CASSAYLDANYGYTF. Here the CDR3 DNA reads TGTGCCAGCAGTGCCTACCTGGACGCTAACTATGGCTACACCTTC.